This TCR beta chain is from a study of CD8 T cells in ankylosing spondylitis. Notes on the study in general: Clones linked to the disease showed a CD8+ phenotype. They occurred at relatively low frequencies in peripheral blood. Seemingly characteristic of ankylosing spondylitis blood was a TCR beta motif consisting of under 10 highly homologous variants. Clones tied to disease were said to be significantly enriched in matched ankylosing spondylitis synovial fluid.

The germline V gene encodes CDR1 MNHNS and CDR2 SASEGT. V lost 3 bases and J 3 bases, leaving 15 bases between the germline ends. This CDR3 contains 16 residues. Comment on this clonotype: The antigen remains undetermined.

In making TCR beta libraries, quantitative 5'-RACE with molecular barcodes was used. TCRdb reprocessed the 5' RACE reads via MiXCR and lists one record per CDR3 protein. Among 250,000 to 350,000 distinct CDR3 sequences, 20% were seen once, and the ten largest hold less than 9.5%. The chain has TRBV6-1 and TRBJ2-1, with D unclear. The specimen was blood, either unsorted or a sorted T cell fraction (not recorded which). The sequence was obtained from a male donor with ankylosing spondylitis or in good health (not recorded which). CDR3: CASSEVATLSYNEQFF. CDR3 in DNA: TGTGCCAGCAGTGAGGTAGCCACCTTAAGCTACAATGAGCAGTTCTTC.